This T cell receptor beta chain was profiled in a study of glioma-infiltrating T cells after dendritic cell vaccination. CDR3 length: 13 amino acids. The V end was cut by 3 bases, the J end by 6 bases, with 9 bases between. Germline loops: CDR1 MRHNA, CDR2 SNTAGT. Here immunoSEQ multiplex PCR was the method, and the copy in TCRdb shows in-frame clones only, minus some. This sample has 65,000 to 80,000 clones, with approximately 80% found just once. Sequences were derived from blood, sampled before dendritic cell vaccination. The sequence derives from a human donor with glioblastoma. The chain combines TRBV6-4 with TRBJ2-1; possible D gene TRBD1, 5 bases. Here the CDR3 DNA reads TGTGCCAGCAGTGATCAGGGCCTCAATGAGCAGTTCTTC. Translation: CASSDQGLNEQFF.